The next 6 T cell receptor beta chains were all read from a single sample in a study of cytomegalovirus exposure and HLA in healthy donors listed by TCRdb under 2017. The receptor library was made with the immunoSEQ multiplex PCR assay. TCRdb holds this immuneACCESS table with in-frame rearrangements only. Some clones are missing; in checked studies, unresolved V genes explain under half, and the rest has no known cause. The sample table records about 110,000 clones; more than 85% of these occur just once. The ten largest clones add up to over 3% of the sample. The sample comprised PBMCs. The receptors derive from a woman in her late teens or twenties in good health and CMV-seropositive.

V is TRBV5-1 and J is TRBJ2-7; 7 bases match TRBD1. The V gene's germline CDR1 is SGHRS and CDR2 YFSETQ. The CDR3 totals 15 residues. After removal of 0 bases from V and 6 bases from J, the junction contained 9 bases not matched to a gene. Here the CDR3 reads CASSLATGAEGEQYF. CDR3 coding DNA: TGCGCCAGCAGCTTGGCTACAGGGGCAGAGGGCGAGCAGTACTTC.

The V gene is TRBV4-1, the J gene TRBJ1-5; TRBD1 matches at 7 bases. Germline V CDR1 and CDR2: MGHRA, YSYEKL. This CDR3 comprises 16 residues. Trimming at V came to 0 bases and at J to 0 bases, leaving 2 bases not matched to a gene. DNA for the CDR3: TGCGCCAGCAGCCAAGAACAGGGGCCTAGCAATCAGCCCCAGCATTTT. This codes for CASSQEQGPSNQPQHF.

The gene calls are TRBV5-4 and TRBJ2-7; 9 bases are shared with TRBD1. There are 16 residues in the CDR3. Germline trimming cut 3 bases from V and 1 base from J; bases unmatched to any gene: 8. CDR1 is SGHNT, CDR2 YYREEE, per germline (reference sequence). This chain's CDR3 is CASSSSGTGNSYEQYF. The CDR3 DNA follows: TGTGCCAGCAGCTCCTCGGGGACAGGGAATTCCTACGAGCAGTACTTC.

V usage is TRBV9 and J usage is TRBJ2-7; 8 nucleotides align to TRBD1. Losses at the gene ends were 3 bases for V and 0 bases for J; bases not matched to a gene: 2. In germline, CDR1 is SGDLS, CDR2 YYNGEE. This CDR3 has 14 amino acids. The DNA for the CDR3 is TGTGCCAGCAGCGAGGGACAGGCCTCCTACGAGCAGTACTTC. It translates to CASSEGQASYEQYF.

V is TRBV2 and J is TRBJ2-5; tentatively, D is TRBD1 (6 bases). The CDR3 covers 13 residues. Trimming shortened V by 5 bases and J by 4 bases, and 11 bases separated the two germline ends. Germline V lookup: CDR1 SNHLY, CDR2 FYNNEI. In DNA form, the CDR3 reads TGTGCCAGCAGTATGGACAGCCGAGAGACCCAGTACTTC. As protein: CASSMDSRETQYF.

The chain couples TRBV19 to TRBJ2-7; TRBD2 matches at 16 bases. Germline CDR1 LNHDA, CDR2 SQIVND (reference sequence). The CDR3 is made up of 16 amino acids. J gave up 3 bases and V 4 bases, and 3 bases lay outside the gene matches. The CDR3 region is CASSTGLAGGNYEQYF. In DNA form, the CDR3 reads TGTGCCAGTAGTACGGGACTAGCGGGGGGGAACTACGAGCAGTACTTC. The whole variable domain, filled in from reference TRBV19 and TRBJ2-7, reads DGGITQSPKYLFRKEGQNVTLSCEQNLNHDAMYWYRQDPGQGLRLIYYSQIVNDFQKGDIAEGYSVSREKKESFPLTVTSAQKNPTAFYLCASSTGLAGGNYEQYFGPGTRLTVT.